This T cell receptor beta chain was retrieved from a study of blood T cell repertoires in COVID-19 (dated by TCRdb to the early 2020s). In the study overall: The collaborator samples originated in the United States, Italy and Spain and spanned the acute and convalescent phases of COVID-19. A freely available public database, intended as a resource for researchers studying the immune response to SARS-CoV-2, is where the repertoires were released. The samples were drawn from two sources: the first 160 participants of the ongoing ImmuneRACE study, and 1,000 to 1,500 subjects contributed by 6 global collaborators. Where available, HLA class I and class II types were taken from metadata supplied by the sample provider and were not determined by assay-based typing. The dataset comprised deeply sampled blood TCRbeta repertoires from subjects exposed to, actively infected with, or recovered from COVID-19. The sample metadata nearly always contained a de-identified subject ID, COVID-19 status, age in years and sex. The prospective study material was composed of cDNA or gDNA derived from T cells, B-cell-depleted T cells, or PBMCs.

The collaborating institutions used their own protocols to collect whole blood in K2EDTA tubes. For TCRbeta analysis, collaborators shipped samples as frozen whole blood, isolated PBMCs, or DNA extracted from either of those sample types. TCRbeta CDR3 regions were amplified from genomic DNA by means of the immunoSEQ Assay, a bias-controlled multiplex PCR. On the study's bioinformatics: The number of nucleated cells in each sample was estimated by amplification of reference gene primers within the assay. To quantify the absolute abundance of each unique TCRbeta CDR3 rearrangement, sequence reads were collapsed and filtered. For each sample, productive Simpson clonality was calculated as the square root of Simpson's diversity index across productive rearrangements. The immuneACCESS repertoire file appears here via TCRdb, limited to in-frame rearrangements. These files lack a portion of the clones; in checked studies, under half of the deficit traces to unresolved V genes, and the cause of the others is not known. The DNA gave D and trimming, while V, J and clone size come from that table. The sample has approximately 250,000 clones on record, around four fifths of them singletons. The top ten hold around 4.2% of the sample.

Points the paper makes about the study in general: The amount of clinical and demographic metadata varied by source and participant and was provided uncurated.

Inclusive of the bounding cysteine and phenylalanine, the CDR3 is 16 residues long. Only the CDR3 part of the read is kept: 48 bases, read in frame from the first base. Taken from the germline V gene, the CDR1 and CDR2 loops are MNHNS and SASEGT. V and J are trimmed by 3 bases and 5 bases, and the gene matches miss 6 bases of the junction. As to this clone: The antigen it binds to is not known. No much larger clone is present one base from it, and per-base qualities are unavailable.

Sequencing input: peripheral blood. The clonotype comes from a man aged 55 to 69 with acute or convalescent COVID-19. The chain employs TRBV6-1 and TRBJ2-3; 12 central nucleotides agree with TRBD2. This receptor carries the CDR3 CASSDLASGREDTQYF. The DNA sequence follows: TGTGCCAGCAGTGATCTGGCTAGCGGGAGGGAAGATACGCAGTATTTT.